Listed here are 18 T cell receptor beta chains from one sample, sequenced in a study of T cell responses to AZD1222 COVID-19 vaccine. This table comes from immunoSEQ multiplex PCR, and its TCRdb copy is limited to in-frame clones, with some not included. The sample carries roughly 120,000 clones, approximately 83% recorded once. Sample: peripheral blood, taken on day 0 of AZD1222 vaccination. These receptors were collected from an adult in good health.

The chain joins TRBV5-1 to TRBJ2-1; 8 positions match TRBD2. J was trimmed by 5 bases and V by 0 bases; bases with no gene match: 4. The length of the CDR3 is 15 residues. CDR1 is SGHRS, CDR2 YFSETQ, per germline. The CDR3 here is CASSLVAGGNNEQFF. CDR3 nucleotide sequence: TGCGCCAGCAGCTTGGTGGCGGGGGGCAACAATGAGCAGTTCTTC. Full variable domain (outside the CDR3, taken from reference TRBV5-1 and TRBJ2-1): KAGVTQTPRYLIKTRGQQVTLSCSPISGHRSVSWYQQTPGQGLQFLFEYFSETQRNKGNFPGRFSGRQFSNSRSEMNVSTLELGDSALYLCASSLVAGGNNEQFFGPGTRLTVL.

This chain links TRBV3-1 (or the pseudogene TRBV3-2) with TRBJ2-7; D call uncertain. The ends were cut back, 1 base at V and 1 base at J, with 8 bases in the middle. The CDR3 contains 14 residues. Germline CDR1 LGHDT, CDR2 YNNKEL (reference sequence). The CDR3 reads CASSQVHRSYEQYF. CDR3 DNA sequence: TGTGCCAGCAGCCAAGTGCACAGATCCTACGAGCAGTACTTC.

The chain joins TRBV7-8 to TRBJ2-7; TRBD2 matches 7 bases. The CDR3 has 14 residues. Trimming removed 7 bases from V and 2 bases from J; junction bases left unmatched: 8. Germline lookup yields CDR1 SGHVS and CDR2 FQNEAQ. The CDR3 bases are TGTGCCAGCACCCTCCTAGCGGTAACCTACGAGCAGTACTTC. Amino acid sequence: CASTLLAVTYEQYF.

This clone appeared a few times. The rearrangement uses TRBV7-3 and TRBJ2-1; a weak D match, TRBD2 (7 bases). Trimming stripped 6 bases from V and 9 bases from J, with 21 bases between. Germline assignment: CDR1 SGHTA and CDR2 FQGTGA. This CDR3 has 15 residues. The CDR3 nucleotides read TGTGCCAGCAGTTCAGGGAGGGGGTCTAAGGGTGAGCAGTTCTTC. Amino acid sequence: CASSSGRGSKGEQFF.

The chain is built from TRBV18 and TRBJ2-3; weak D call: TRBD1 (5 bases). CDR1 KGHSH and CDR2 LQKENI come from the germline V gene. V was clipped by 1 base and J by 4 bases, with 18 bases between them. The CDR3 has 17 amino acids. The CDR3 loop reads CASSPQPQILGPDTQYF. For the CDR3, the DNA is TGTGCCAGCTCACCACAGCCTCAAATCTTGGGGCCAGATACGCAGTATTTT. Drawing the rest from reference TRBV18 and TRBJ2-3, the complete variable domain is NAGVMQNPRHLVRRRGQEARLRCSPMKGHSHVYWYRQLPEEGLKFMVYLQKENIIDESGMPKERFSAEFPKEGPSILRIQQVVRGDSAAYFCASSPQPQILGPDTQYFGPGTRLTVL.

The gene calls are TRBV5-4 and TRBJ2-7, with TRBD2 identical over 7 bases. V lost 4 bases to trimming and J lost 2 bases; unmatched junction nucleotides: 6. Germline CDR1 SGHNT, CDR2 YYREEE (reference sequence). The CDR3 extends over 14 amino acids. DNA for the CDR3: TGTGCCAGCAGCCCGGGAGGTTCTACCTACGAGCAGTACTTC. Translated: CASSPGGSTYEQYF.

The V and J genes are TRBV11-3 and TRBJ2-5; no clear D. V was clipped by 7 bases and J by 7 bases, with 13 bases between them. Germline V gene sequence: CDR1 SGHNT, CDR2 YENEEA. The CDR3 totals 12 residues. The CDR3 coding sequence is TGTGCCAGCACCTCCCCTCTAGGGACCCAGTACTTC. This sequence encodes CASTSPLGTQYF.

This chain uses TRBV5-1 with TRBJ1-5; 10 nucleotides align to TRBD1. The CDR3 consists of 15 residues. J was trimmed by 5 bases and V by 5 bases; bases with no gene match: 7. In germline, CDR1 is SGHRS, CDR2 YFSETQ. The CDR3 nucleotides are TGCGCCAGCAGACCCCTGACAGGGGGCGATCAGCCCCAGCATTTT. Protein product: CASRPLTGGDQPQHF.

This rearrangement joins TRBV28 to TRBJ2-5; TRBD1 is a possible D gene (6 bases). The V gene lost 5 bases and the J gene lost 7 bases, with 17 bases spanning the gap. The germline CDR1 and CDR2 sequences are MDHEN and SYDVKM. The CDR3 runs 14 residues. In nucleotides, the CDR3 is TGTGCCAGCAGTCCCGACAGGTCCACCGCGACCCAGTACTTC. Translating gives CASSPDRSTATQYF.

A few counts support this clone. The chain uses TRBV29-1 and TRBJ2-3, with 8 bases identical to TRBD2. The germline gives CDR1 SQVTM, CDR2 ANQGSEA. The CDR3 is 13 residues long. Losses at the gene ends were 4 bases for V and 5 bases for J; bases not matched to a gene: 5. In DNA, the CDR3 is TGCAGCGTTGGAGGGACTAGTCAAGATACGCAGTATTTT. Translating gives CSVGGTSQDTQYF.

The chain couples TRBV24-1 to TRBJ2-1; no clear D gene. Germline CDR1 and CDR2: KGHDR and SFDVKD. V was cut by 2 bases and J by 0 bases, with 10 bases left in between. This CDR3 contains 16 residues. The CDR3 protein is CATSDSFKSSYNEQFF. The CDR3 bases are TGTGCCACCAGTGATTCGTTTAAAAGCTCCTACAATGAGCAGTTCTTC.

The rearrangement uses TRBV7-6 and TRBJ2-1, with 10 bases that match TRBD2. Germline V gene lookup returns CDR1 SGHVS and CDR2 FNYEAQ. V dropped 5 bases and J dropped 8; count of bases not matched to a gene: 12. This CDR3 is 16 amino acids long. CDR3 in amino acids: CASSPYSAGGPHEQFF. CDR3 DNA: TGTGCCAGCAGCCCGTACTCAGCGGGGGGGCCCCATGAGCAGTTCTTC.

The V and J genes are TRBV11-2 and TRBJ1-1, with D perhaps matching TRBD1 (6 bases). Between the trimmed V and J ends, which lost 1 base and 3 bases, there was a span of 24 bases. Germline CDR1 SGHAT, CDR2 FQNNGV. This CDR3 comprises 19 residues. The CDR3 is CASSLVGRGETERDTEAFF. The CDR3 nucleotides are TGTGCCAGCAGCTTAGTAGGGAGGGGGGAGACAGAACGAGACACTGAAGCTTTCTTT.

The chain uses TRBV5-1 and TRBJ2-5, with TRBD2 matching over 7 bases. The CDR3 consists of 14 residues. CDR1 is SGHRS, CDR2 YFSETQ, per germline. V was clipped by 0 bases and J by 5 bases; unmatched bases: 4. The DNA for the CDR3 is TGCGCCAGCAGCTTGGAGGTAGCGGGTGAGACCCAGTACTTC. Translating it yields CASSLEVAGETQYF.

The CDR3 coding sequence is TGTGCCAGCAGCCAAAGCCGGGTCCCGAGCTTTGATACGCAGTATTTT. This sequence encodes CASSQSRVPSFDTQYF. The chain uses TRBV14 and TRBJ2-3; D ambiguous. Trimming shortened V by 2 bases and J by 6 bases, and 18 bases separated the two germline ends. Germline CDR1 and CDR2: SGHDN and FVKESK. This CDR3 spans 16 amino acids.

CDR3 sequence reads: CASSRLPGQGVSNQPQHF. CDR3 nucleotide sequence: TGTGCCAGTAGCCGATTACCGGGACAGGGGGTTAGCAATCAGCCCCAGCATTTT. The chain combines TRBV19 with TRBJ1-5; 11 nucleotides line up with TRBD1. Germline CDR1 is LNHDA and CDR2 is SQIVND (reference sequence). This CDR3 comprises 18 residues. V lost 6 bases, J lost 0 bases, and 10 bases stayed unmatched.

The rearrangement uses TRBV7-6 and TRBJ2-5, with TRBD2 as a possible D gene (6 bases). V was shortened by 4 bases and J by 6 bases, with 12 bases between the two germline ends. CDR1 is SGHVS, CDR2 FNYEAQ, per germline. This CDR3 has 13 residues. The CDR3 DNA sequence: TGTGCCAGCAGCTCCACTAGCCGAAAGACCCAGTACTTC. This encodes CASSSTSRKTQYF.

J is TRBJ2-1 and V is TRBV18; a weak D match, TRBD2 (6 bases). Trimming removed 6 bases at V and 7 bases at J, with 16 bases between. Germline CDR1 is KGHSH and CDR2 is LQKENI. The CDR3 is made up of 14 amino acids. DNA of the CDR3: TGTGCCAGCTCCCGAGTAGGGCGGGGAAATGAGCAGTTCTTC. Its protein is CASSRVGRGNEQFF.